The entry that follows covers one TCR beta chain sequence. This clone has ten or more counts. No antigen is known for it. One base away there is no much larger clone; base qualities are not given. From each donor, a single peripheral blood sample of 100 to 150 mL on average was drawn into heparinised tubes. Using a panel that included CD45RO, CCR7, CD25, CD127, CD95 and CD27, naive, central memory, regulatory and stem cell-like memory CD4+ T cells were sorted on a BD FACSAria II. All sorted populations exceeded 98% purity. PBMCs were separated immediately by Lymphoprep density gradient centrifugation and were stained directly, without being cultured. So that batch effects would be minimized, each experiment stained and sorted samples in pairs, pairing one healthy donor with one patient. The sample comes from a study of beta chain features in type 1 diabetes (dated by TCRdb to 2017 to 2018). Describing the broader study: Mean age, gender distribution, total cell number and subset yield were not different between patients and healthy donors. A total of roughly 100,000,000 sorted cells were examined across all samples, and the number of cells per subset was strongly correlated with RNA yield. The study compared TCRB repertoires of sorted circulating CD4+ T cell subsets between recently diagnosed type 1 diabetes patients and matched healthy donors. Regulatory and stem cell-like memory subsets were isolated from only 8 patients and about eight healthy donors, whereas naive and central memory subsets came from all 28 donors. What the authors observed across the whole study: Fewer insertions and more nucleotide deletions at VDJ recombination sites were observed in patients with type 1 diabetes, implying thymic rearrangement abnormalities. Naive, central memory and regulatory TCRB repertoires appeared to be more alike among patients than among healthy donors. In all four CD4+ subsets, TCRB CDR3 length was moderately but significantly shorter in type 1 diabetes patients. Because cDNA was sequenced instead of genomic DNA, activated cells with high expression could be over-represented, although the groups did not differ in activation or CD3 levels. Because the HLA sub-analyses included only small numbers of individuals, any influence of HLA type on TCRB rearrangement was left unresolved. PCR might favor shorter templates, but patient and control samples were amplified and corrected together, so any skew would affect both groups equally.

The entire amount of isolated RNA was reverse transcribed using the High Capacity cDNA Reverse Transcription Kit, so the sequenced TCRB transcripts were expressed ones. Deep immunoSEQ sequencing was applied to naive, central memory and regulatory T cell samples, giving an average of roughly 3.5 million total reads per sample. Sorted cells were lysed in RLT buffer and RNA was extracted with DNase-treated RNeasy Micro or Mini kits, depending on cell number. Each cell subset was processed separately to prevent cross-contamination, with patient and healthy donor samples processed together. The immunoSEQ multiplex PCR was used to amplify TCRB sequences from cDNA, yielding 87-bp fragments that span the CDR3 region. The amplicons were sequenced using the Illumina HiSeq platform. As for how the authors treated the data: Synthetic template baselines were used to correct PCR bias computationally, reads within Hamming distance 2 were collapsed together, and singletons that could not be merged were discarded. Reads were aligned against IMGT so that V, D and J genes, CDR3 length and insertions or deletions at six rearrangement sites could be assigned. Clonotype counts were normalized to sorted cell number within each subset before computing true diversity and Gini coefficients with the tcR R package. Repertoire sharing was quantified using the overlap coefficient calculated on TCRB nucleotide sequences. As a proxy for the pre-selection repertoire, out-of-frame TCRB sequences from naive cells were analyzed. TCRdb limited this immuneACCESS table to in-frame rearrangements with V and J called. A share of clones is missing; checked studies link under half to unresolved V genes, and the rest is unexplained. Clone size and the V and J calls come from that table; the DNA yielded D and trimming. The table for this sample lists a few hundred thousand clones; 10% to 15% of them were counted only once. The ten largest clones capture 0.015% to 0.02% of the sample.

Including cysteine and phenylalanine, the CDR3 has 15 amino acids. The read is trimmed to its CDR3 DNA, 45 bases read in frame from base 1. Ends trimmed: V by 7 bases, J by 0 bases; bases unmatched to a gene: 8. As encoded in the germline V gene, CDR1 is SQVTM while CDR2 is ANQGSEA. The sequenced sample consisted of naive CD4+ T cells from blood. Interpreted using the paper, the cell subset or site label stands for: true naive CD4+ T cells. This chain joins TRBV29-1 to TRBJ2-3; 9 middle bases align to TRBD2. The receptor was isolated from a man aged 18 to 29 in good health. The bases are TGCAGCGCTGAGCGACTAGCGGCTAGCACAGATACGCAGTATTTT. The encoded protein is CSAERLAASTDTQYF.